This entry concerns a single T cell receptor beta chain. Assay: immunoSEQ multiplex PCR; the TCRdb copy retains only in-frame clones and omits some. Of 50,000 to 55,000 clones listed, more than 75% are singletons. The entry originates in a study of PD-L1 blockade in urothelial cancer. This CDR3 has 12 residues. Germline loops: CDR1 MGHDK, CDR2 SYGVNS. V was clipped by 6 bases and J by 7 bases, with 10 bases between them. Time point here: peripheral blood 6 weeks after treatment start. The J gene is TRBJ2-1, the V gene TRBV25-1, with a possible D match to TRBD2 (6 bases). Sequencing used PBMCs, obtained around atezolizumab (anti-PD-L1) treatment. This TCR derives from a man aged 60 to 75 with urothelial cancer. CDR3 in amino acids: CASSVLANEQFF. CDR3 in DNA: TGTGCCAGCAGCGTACTAGCTAATGAGCAGTTCTTC.